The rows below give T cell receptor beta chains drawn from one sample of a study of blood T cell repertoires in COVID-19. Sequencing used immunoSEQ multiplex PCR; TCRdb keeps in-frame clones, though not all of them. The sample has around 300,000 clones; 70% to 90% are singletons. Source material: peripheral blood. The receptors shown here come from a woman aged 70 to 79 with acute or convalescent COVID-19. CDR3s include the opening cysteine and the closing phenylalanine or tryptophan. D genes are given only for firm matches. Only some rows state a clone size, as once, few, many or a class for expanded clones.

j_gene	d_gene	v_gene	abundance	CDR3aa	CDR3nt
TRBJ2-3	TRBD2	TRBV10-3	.	CAISEGLADPQDTQYF	TGTGCCATCAGTGAGGGGCTAGCGGACCCCCAGGATACGCAGTATTTT
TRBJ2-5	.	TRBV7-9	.	CASIPVGAETQYF	TGTGCCAGCATCCCGGTGGGGGCAGAGACCCAGTACTTC
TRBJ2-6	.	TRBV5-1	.	CASSPQGSGSGANVLTF	TGCGCCAGCAGCCCTCAGGGGAGTGGCTCTGGGGCCAACGTCCTGACTTTC
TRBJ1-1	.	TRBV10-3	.	CAISSKSGISGHTEAFF	TGTGCCATCAGCTCCAAATCAGGGATTTCAGGTCACACTGAAGCTTTCTTT
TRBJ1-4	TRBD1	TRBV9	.	CASSPGQGWEKLFF	TGTGCCAGCAGCCCGGGACAGGGCTGGGAAAAACTGTTTTTT
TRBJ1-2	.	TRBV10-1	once	CANSDGGTYGYTF	TGCGCCAACTCGGACGGGGGAACCTATGGCTACACCTTC
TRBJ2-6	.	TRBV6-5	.	CASSPSSFGANVLTF	TGTGCCAGCAGTCCCTCGTCTTTTGGGGCCAACGTCCTGACTTTC
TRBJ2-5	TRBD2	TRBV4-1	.	CASSPGTSEETQYF	TGCGCCAGCAGCCCCGGGACTAGCGAAGAGACCCAGTACTTC
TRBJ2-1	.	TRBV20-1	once	CSALRSGEQFF	TGCAGTGCTCTAAGATCTGGTGAGCAGTTCTTC
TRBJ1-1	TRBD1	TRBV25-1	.	CASSAGQGRSAEAFF	TGTGCCAGCAGTGCCGGACAGGGGAGAAGCGCTGAAGCTTTCTTT
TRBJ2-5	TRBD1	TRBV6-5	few	CASRTGLFEETQYF	TGTGCCAGCAGGACAGGGCTTTTTGAAGAGACCCAGTACTTC
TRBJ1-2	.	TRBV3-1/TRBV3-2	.	CASSQEPGWGLNGYTF	TGTGCCAGCAGCCAAGAACCCGGGTGGGGGCTGAATGGCTACACCTTC
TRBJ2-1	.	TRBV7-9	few	CASSLPTGEQFF	TGTGCCAGCAGCCTTCCTACGGGGGAGCAGTTCTTC
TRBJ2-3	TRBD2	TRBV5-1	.	CASSFTSGSTDTQYF	TGCGCCAGCAGCTTCACTAGCGGGAGCACAGATACGCAGTATTTT
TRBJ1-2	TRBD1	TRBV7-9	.	CASSLRTGGGYGYTF	TGTGCCAGCAGCTTAAGGACAGGGGGCGGCTATGGCTACACCTTC
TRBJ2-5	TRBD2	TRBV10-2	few	CASSGGGETQYF	TGCGCCAGCAGCGGGGGGGGAGAGACCCAGTACTTC
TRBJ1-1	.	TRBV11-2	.	CASSLQAANTEAFF	TGTGCCAGCAGCTTACAGGCAGCGAACACTGAAGCTTTCTTT
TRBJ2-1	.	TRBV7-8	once	CASSLGRGRNPGEFF	TGTGCCAGCAGCTTAGGGAGGGGTCGGAACCCGGGGGAGTTCTTC
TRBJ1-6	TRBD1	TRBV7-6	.	CASSTGAAYNSPLHF	TGTGCCAGCAGCACAGGGGCAGCCTATAATTCACCCCTCCACTTT
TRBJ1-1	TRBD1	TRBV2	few	CASSPGQGASFAEAFF	TGTGCCAGCAGTCCCGGACAGGGGGCGAGCTTTGCTGAAGCTTTCTTT
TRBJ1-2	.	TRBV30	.	CAWSVGQVHGYTF	TGTGCCTGGAGTGTGGGGCAGGTCCATGGCTACACCTTC
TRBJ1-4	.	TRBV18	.	CASSLDRGGEKLFF	TGTGCCAGCTCACTGGACCGCGGGGGTGAAAAACTGTTTTTT
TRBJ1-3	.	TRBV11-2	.	CASSLLEGSGNTIYF	TGTGCCAGCAGCTTACTAGAGGGTTCGGGAAACACCATATATTTT
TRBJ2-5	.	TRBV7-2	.	CASTLRGPSETQYF	TGTGCCAGCACCCTAAGAGGTCCCTCGGAGACCCAGTACTTC
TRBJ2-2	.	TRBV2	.	CASSDYRNTGELFF	TGTGCCAGCAGTGATTACAGGAACACCGGGGAGCTGTTTTTT
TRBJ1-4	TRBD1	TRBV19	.	CATSRGTDIEKLFF	TGTGCCACCTCGCGCGGGACAGACATCGAAAAACTGTTTTTT
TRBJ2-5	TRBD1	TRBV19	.	CASSRQGNRETQYF	TGTGCCAGTAGCCGACAGGGTAATCGAGAGACCCAGTACTTC
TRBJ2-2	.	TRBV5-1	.	CASSPRPGQINTGELFF	TGCGCCAGCAGCCCGAGACCGGGACAAATAAACACCGGGGAGCTGTTTTTT
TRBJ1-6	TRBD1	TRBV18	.	CASSPKPTGENSPLHF	TGTGCCAGCTCACCAAAACCCACAGGGGAAAATTCACCCCTCCACTTT
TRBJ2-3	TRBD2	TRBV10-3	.	CAITSSGGSTDTQYF	TGTGCCATCACCTCTAGCGGGGGGAGCACAGATACGCAGTATTTT
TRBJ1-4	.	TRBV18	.	CASSPRTQRGEKLFF	TGTGCCAGCTCACCGCGGACCCAGAGGGGGGAAAAACTGTTTTTT
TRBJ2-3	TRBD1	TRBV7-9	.	CASSPKRPTGKPDTQYF	TGTGCCAGCAGCCCGAAAAGACCGACAGGGAAGCCAGATACGCAGTATTTT
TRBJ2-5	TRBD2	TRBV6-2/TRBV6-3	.	CASSHGLAGAQETQYF	TGTGCCAGCAGTCACGGACTAGCGGGGGCACAAGAGACCCAGTACTTC
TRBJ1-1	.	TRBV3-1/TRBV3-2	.	CASSQGTAPNTEAFF	TGTGCCAGCAGCCAAGGAACAGCTCCCAACACTGAAGCTTTCTTT
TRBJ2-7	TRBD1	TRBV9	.	CASSVRTGASYEQYF	TGTGCCAGCAGCGTCAGGACAGGTGCCTCCTACGAGCAGTACTTC
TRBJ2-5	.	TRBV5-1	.	CASSPEASRETQYF	TGCGCCAGCAGCCCCGAGGCCAGTAGGGAGACCCAGTACTTC
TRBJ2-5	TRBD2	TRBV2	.	CASALAGTLGTQYF	TGTGCCAGCGCCCTAGCGGGGACCCTCGGGACCCAGTACTTC
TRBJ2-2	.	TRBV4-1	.	CASSQGDMDTGELFF	TGCGCCAGCAGCCAAGGCGACATGGACACCGGGGAGCTGTTTTTT
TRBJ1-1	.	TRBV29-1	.	CSVLGGNTEAFF	TGCAGCGTCCTCGGGGGGAACACTGAAGCTTTCTTT
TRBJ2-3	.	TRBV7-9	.	CASRPLREDTQYF	TGTGCCAGCAGGCCACTCCGGGAAGATACGCAGTATTTT
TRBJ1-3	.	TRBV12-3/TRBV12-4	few	CASRTQGNTIYF	TGTGCCAGCAGAACCCAGGGAAACACCATATATTTT
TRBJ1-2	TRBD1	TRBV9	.	CASSVSNRGPGYTF	TGTGCCAGCAGCGTTTCAAACAGGGGGCCAGGCTACACCTTC
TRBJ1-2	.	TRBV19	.	CASSMDPRGGYTF	TGTGCCAGTAGTATGGACCCTAGGGGAGGCTACACCTTC
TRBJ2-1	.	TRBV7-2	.	CASSPGYEQFF	TGTGCCAGCAGCCCAGGGTATGAGCAGTTCTTC
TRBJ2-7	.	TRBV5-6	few	CASSSGPTGVSNF	TGTGCCAGCAGCTCCGGACCAACCGGGGTTTCGAACTTC
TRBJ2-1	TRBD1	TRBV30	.	CAWSRDRGGSYNEQFF	TGTGCCTGGAGTAGGGACAGGGGGGGCTCCTACAATGAGCAGTTCTTC